These 12 T cell receptor beta chains originate from one sample sequenced in a study of vaccination effects on CD4 cells after COVID-19. Antigen-specific CD4+ T cells were first expanded with viral peptide pools by the ViraFEST assay and only then sequenced. Scientists isolated CD4+ T cells after an approximately 11-day culture period ended. Each participant was administered two doses of either the BNT162b2 or the mRNA-1273 vaccine. TCRdb keeps only in-frame clones here, not all; method: immunoSEQ multiplex PCR. The sample carries 20,000 to 25,000 clones, roughly 76% recorded once. These receptors' antigens are unknown. The sample in question was CD4+ T cells from PBMCs cultured with SARS-CoV-2 spike peptides, obtained after COVID-19 vaccination. The source of these receptors is a human donor who received a COVID-19 vaccine. Some clones in this sample may be carry-over from other donors' samples.

In this sample, this clone turned up a few times. This chain's CDR3 is CASSFSGGATYNEQFF. The CDR3, as DNA: TGTGCCAGCAGCTTTAGCGGGGGGGCAACCTACAATGAGCAGTTCTTC. The chain uses TRBV7-3 and TRBJ2-1, with 11 bases identical to TRBD2. The CDR3 has 16 amino acids. Germline V gene lookup returns CDR1 SGHTA and CDR2 FQGTGA. J lost 2 bases, V lost 3 bases, and 3 bases had no gene match. Together with reference TRBV7-3 and TRBJ2-1, the CDR3 gives the full variable domain: GAGVSQTPSNKVTEKGKYVELRCDPISGHTALYWYRQSLGQGPEFLIYFQGTGAADDSGLPNDRFFAVRPEGSVSTLKIQRTERGDSAVYLCASSFSGGATYNEQFFGPGTRLTVL.

This sequence joins TRBV7-3 and TRBJ2-5; 7 nucleotides line up with TRBD1. The CDR3 loop spans 13 amino acids. CDR1 SGHTA and CDR2 FQGTGA come from the germline V gene. V was clipped by 4 bases and J by 5 bases; unmatched bases: 4. The CDR3 spells CASSYRGGETQYF. CDR3 DNA sequence: TGTGCCAGCAGCTACAGGGGTGGGGAGACCCAGTACTTC.

The rearrangement uses TRBV7-6 and TRBJ2-1, with TRBD2 as a possible D gene (5 bases). Germline values: CDR1 SGHVS, CDR2 FNYEAQ. V was cut by 1 base and J by 0 bases, with 13 bases left in between. The CDR3 covers 17 residues. The CDR3 here is CASSLDLSGSSYNEQFF. In DNA form, the CDR3 reads TGTGCCAGCAGCTTAGACCTTTCGGGGAGCTCCTACAATGAGCAGTTCTTC.

V gene TRBV6-5 combines with J gene TRBJ1-2; D ambiguous. Germline V lookup: CDR1 MNHEY, CDR2 SVGAGI. The CDR3 extends over 14 amino acids. Trimming removed 10 bases from V and 2 bases from J, with 17 bases in between. The CDR3 DNA reads TGTGCCATCCAGGATTCGGGCAGAAACTATGGCTACACCTTC. Protein product: CAIQDSGRNYGYTF.

This chain joins TRBV29-1 and TRBJ2-3; tentatively, D is TRBD2 (5 bases). This CDR3 is built from 14 residues. CDR1 and CDR2 (germline): SQVTM, ANQGSEA. V was shortened by 8 bases and J by 0 bases, with 15 bases between the two germline ends. DNA for the CDR3: TGCAGCATCCAACGGGCGGGCAGCACAGATACGCAGTATTTT. Protein product: CSIQRAGSTDTQYF.

J is TRBJ1-1 and V is TRBV2, with no clear D. Germline CDR1 is SNHLY and CDR2 is FYNNEI. V was shortened by 8 bases and J by 3 bases, with 7 bases between the two germline ends. CDR3 size: 11 residues. The CDR3 region has the DNA TGTGCCAGCGGACTGCACACTGAAGCTTTCTTT. Amino acid sequence: CASGLHTEAFF.

The chain employs TRBV20-1 and TRBJ1-4, with TRBD1 as a possible D gene (5 bases). V shed 3 bases and J shed 8 bases, with 7 bases lying between them. Germline CDR1 DFQATT, CDR2 SNEGSKA (reference sequence). This CDR3 region has 11 residues. The CDR3 spells CSARGGEKLFF. CDR3 bases: TGCAGTGCTAGGGGGGGGGAAAAACTGTTTTTT.

In this sample, this clone turned up a few times. The rearrangement links TRBV19 to TRBJ1-5, with TRBD1 as a possible D gene (6 bases). Germline CDR1 reads LNHDA; CDR2 reads SQIVND (reference sequence). This CDR3 is built from 14 residues. Trimming stripped 4 bases from V and 5 bases from J, with 12 bases between. The CDR3 sequence is CASSKGHPDQPQHF. The CDR3, as DNA: TGTGCCAGTAGTAAGGGACACCCAGATCAGCCCCAGCATTTT. Supplemented by reference TRBV19 and TRBJ1-5, the full variable domain reads DGGITQSPKYLFRKEGQNVTLSCEQNLNHDAMYWYRQDPGQGLRLIYYSQIVNDFQKGDIAEGYSVSREKKESFPLTVTSAQKNPTAFYLCASSKGHPDQPQHFGDGTRLSIL.

The J gene is TRBJ1-3, the V gene TRBV19; tentatively, D is TRBD1 (6 bases). This CDR3 region has 15 residues. CDR1 LNHDA and CDR2 SQIVND come from the germline V gene (reference sequence). Trimming shortened V by 7 bases and J by 0 bases, and 13 bases separated the two germline ends. CDR3 nucleotide sequence: TGTGCCAGTACCCCTGGACAGAGCTCTGGAAACACCATATATTTT. This codes for CASTPGQSSGNTIYF.

The chain links TRBV10-3 to TRBJ2-5, with 8 bases lining up with TRBD1. With 3 bases clipped from V and 5 bases from J, the junction kept 11 bases outside the gene matches. Per germline, CDR1 ENHRY and CDR2 SYGVKD. The length of the CDR3 is 16 residues. CDR3 amino acids: CAISDRTGTNGETQYF. The CDR3 region has the DNA TGTGCCATCAGTGATAGGACAGGGACGAATGGGGAGACCCAGTACTTC.

The chain links TRBV5-6 to TRBJ2-7; TRBD1 might be the D (5 bases). Trimming left V 2 bases short and J 4 bases short, with 19 bases between. The CDR3 is 16 amino acids. Germline V gene lookup returns CDR1 SGHDT and CDR2 YYEEEE. This CDR3 is CASSLFRQSKIYEQYV. CDR3 sequence (DNA): TGTGCCAGCAGCTTATTCCGACAGTCGAAAATTTACGAGCAGTACGTC.

V gene TRBV7-2 combines with J gene TRBJ1-5; D not certain. The V and J ends lost 5 bases and 4 bases respectively, with 12 bases between them. This CDR3 has 14 residues. Germline values: CDR1 SGHTA, CDR2 FQGNSA. CDR3 DNA sequence: TGTGCCAGCAGCCCAAGGACGGGGAATCAGCCCCAGCATTTT. It translates to CASSPRTGNQPQHF.